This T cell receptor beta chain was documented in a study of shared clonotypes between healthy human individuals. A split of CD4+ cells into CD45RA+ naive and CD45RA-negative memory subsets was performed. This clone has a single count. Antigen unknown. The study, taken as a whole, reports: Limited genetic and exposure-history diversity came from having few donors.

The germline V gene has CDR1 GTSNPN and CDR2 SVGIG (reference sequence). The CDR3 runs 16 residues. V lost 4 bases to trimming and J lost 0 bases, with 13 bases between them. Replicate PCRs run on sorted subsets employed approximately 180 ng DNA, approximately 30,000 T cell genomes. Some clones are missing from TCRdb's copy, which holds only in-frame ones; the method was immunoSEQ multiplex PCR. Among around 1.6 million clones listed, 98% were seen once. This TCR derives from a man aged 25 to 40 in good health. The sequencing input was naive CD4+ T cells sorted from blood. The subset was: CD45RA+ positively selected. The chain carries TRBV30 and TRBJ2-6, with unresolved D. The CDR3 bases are TGTGCCTGGAATGGCCGCTCCTACTCTGGGGCCAACGTCCTGACTTTC. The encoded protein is CAWNGRSYSGANVLTF.